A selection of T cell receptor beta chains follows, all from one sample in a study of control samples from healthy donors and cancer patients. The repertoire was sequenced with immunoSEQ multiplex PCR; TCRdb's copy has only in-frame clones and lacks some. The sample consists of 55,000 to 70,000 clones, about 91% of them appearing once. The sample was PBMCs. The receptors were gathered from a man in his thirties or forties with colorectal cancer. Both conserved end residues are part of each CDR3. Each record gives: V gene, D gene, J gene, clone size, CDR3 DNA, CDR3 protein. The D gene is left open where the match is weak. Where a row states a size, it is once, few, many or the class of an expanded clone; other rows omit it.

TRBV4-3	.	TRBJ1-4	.	TGCGCCAGCAGCCAAGAGCTCCCTTGGGGGGCCGCGCGGGGGGGAAAACTGTTTTTT	CASSQELPWGAARGGKLFF
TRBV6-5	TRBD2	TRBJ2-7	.	TGTGCCAGCAGTAATTTTCCGGGGGGGCCCTACGAGCAGTACTTC	CASSNFPGGPYEQYF
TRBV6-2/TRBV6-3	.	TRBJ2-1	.	TGTGCCAGCAGTTACCCGGGAACGAAAAATGAGCAGTTCTTC	CASSYPGTKNEQFF
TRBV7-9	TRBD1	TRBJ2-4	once	TGTGCCAGCAGCTCGACGTCCGGGACAGGGACCAAAAACATTCAGTACTTC	CASSSTSGTGTKNIQYF
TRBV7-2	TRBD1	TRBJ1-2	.	TGTGCCAGCAGCTTAGACCCAGGGACAGGGGTGGGGTACACCTTC	CASSLDPGTGVGYTF
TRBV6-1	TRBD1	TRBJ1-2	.	TGTGCCAGCAGTGAGACTAGACAGGGGGCTGTTGGCTACACCTTC	CASSETRQGAVGYTF
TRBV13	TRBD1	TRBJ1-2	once	TGTGCCAGCAGCTCGACAGGGAGTAGTAACTATGGCTACACCTTC	CASSSTGSSNYGYTF
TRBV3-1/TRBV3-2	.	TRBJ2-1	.	TGTGCCAGCAGCCCAGCAAGAGAGAATGAGCAGTTCTTC	CASSPARENEQFF
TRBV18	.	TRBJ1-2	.	TGTGCCAGCTCCTCAAGGCCGGGACTGTATGGCTACACCTTC	CASSSRPGLYGYTF
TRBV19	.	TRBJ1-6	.	TGTGCCAGTAGTATCGGCCTCCTGGACTCACCCCTCCACTTT	CASSIGLLDSPLHF
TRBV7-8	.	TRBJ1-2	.	TGTGCCAGCAGCCCATCCAGGTTACGAAGCGGCTACACCTTC	CASSPSRLRSGYTF
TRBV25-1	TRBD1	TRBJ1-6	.	TGTGCCAGCAGTGAATACGGGACAGACAATTCACCCCTCCACTTT	CASSEYGTDNSPLHF
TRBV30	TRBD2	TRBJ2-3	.	TGTGCCTGGAGGCTGGGACTAGCGGGGACTGAAGATACGCAGTATTTT	CAWRLGLAGTEDTQYF
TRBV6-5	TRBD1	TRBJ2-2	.	TGTGCCAGCAGTCTTGGACAGGGAGTCGGGGAGCTGTTTTTT	CASSLGQGVGELFF
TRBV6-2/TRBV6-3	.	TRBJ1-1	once	TGTGCCAGCAGTTACCCGGCCCCCTTTGGACAGCCGAACACTGAAGCTTTCTTT	CASSYPAPFGQPNTEAFF
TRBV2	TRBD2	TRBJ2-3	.	TGTGCCAGCAGTTTGACTAGCGGGTTCGGTATAGATACGCAGTATTTT	CASSLTSGFGIDTQYF
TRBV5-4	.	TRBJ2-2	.	TGTGCCAGCAGCAAGGACAGAGGGTTCGCCGGGGAGCTGTTTTTT	CASSKDRGFAGELFF
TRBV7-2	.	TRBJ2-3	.	TGTGCCAGCAGCTTAGGTGGACCCGGAGCCACAGATACGCAGTATTTT	CASSLGGPGATDTQYF